This T cell receptor (beta chain) appears in the sequencing data of a study of response to subunit inactivated influenza vaccine. Study results and limitations: Researchers suggested that each seasonal influenza vaccination recruits few new T cells.

This clonotype was counted only a few times. Its matching antigen is unknown. TCRdb recomputed calls from the RT-PCR reads with MiXCR, one row per CDR3 protein. The sample holds just over 300,000 distinct CDR3 sequences; about a fifth are singletons and the top ten take roughly 10%. The CDR3 spans 15 residues. Trimming pared 1 base from V and 4 bases from J, leaving 12 bases between. Germline loops: CDR1 LGHNA, CDR2 YSLEER. This receptor was taken from a man aged 50 to 69 who received an inactivated influenza vaccine. The sequenced sample was PBMCs from blood, obtained around 22 months after vaccination. The V gene is TRBV4-3, the J gene TRBJ2-3, with a tentative D call TRBD2 (6 bases). In nucleotides, the CDR3 is TGCGCCAGCAGCCAAGCTGTGGGGGGACCAGATACGCAGTATTTT. This translates into CASSQAVGGPDTQYF.